The 21 T cell receptor beta chains below all came from one sample that was sequenced in a study of chronic HIV infection and antiretroviral therapy. TCRdb reprocessed the 5' RACE reads via MiXCR and lists one record per CDR3 protein. The data show fewer than 40,000 distinct CDR3 sequences, 8.2% seen once. Material: peripheral blood. The origin of the receptors is an adult who had HIV and had not received antiretroviral therapy, or was an uninfected healthy control (not recorded which).

This clonotype was recorded many times. The chain uses TRBV6-5 and TRBJ1-4; D perhaps matches TRBD1 (6 bases). Germline V gene data show CDR1 as MNHEY and CDR2 as SVGAGI. This CDR3 is 15 amino acids long. Trimming took off 5 bases at V and 5 bases at J, with 15 bases between the two ends. For the CDR3, the DNA is TGTGCCAGCAGTCCCCGGACAGCTACGAATGAAAAACTGTTTTTT. Protein sequence: CASSPRTATNEKLFF.

This clonotype came up a few times. V usage is TRBV28 and J usage is TRBJ1-5; D is perhaps TRBD1 (6 bases). This CDR3 has 15 amino acids. The ends were cut back, 2 bases at V and 6 bases at J, with 14 bases in the middle. Germline CDR1 and CDR2: MDHEN and SYDVKM. The CDR3, as DNA: TGTGCCAGCAGTTTAGCGGGGGCCGGAATTCAGCCCCAGCATTTT. Translated: CASSLAGAGIQPQHF.

There are a few counts of this clonotype. CDR3 nucleotide sequence: TGTGCCAGCAGTTTTTCGTTTGAGCTGAGACAGTCCTATGGCTACACCTTC. Its translation is CASSFSFELRQSYGYTF. The genes are TRBV28 and TRBJ1-2, with TRBD1 as a possible D gene (5 bases). V lost 3 bases and J lost 4, with 21 bases in between. Germline V CDR1 and CDR2: MDHEN, SYDVKM. The CDR3 has 17 residues.

This clonotype was counted between two and nine times. The V call is TRBV10-3, the J call TRBJ2-7, with D unresolved. V was trimmed by 10 bases and J by 2 bases, leaving 21 bases between them. Germline CDR1 ENHRY, CDR2 SYGVKD. This CDR3 has 15 amino acids. The chain's CDR3 is CATKLQPSPAYEQYF. The CDR3 region has the DNA TGTGCCACTAAGTTACAGCCATCGCCGGCCTACGAGCAGTACTTC.

This clonotype was recorded many times. The chain uses TRBV9 and TRBJ2-3, with TRBD2 matching 8 bases. The trim removed 5 bases at V and 0 bases at J, leaving 2 bases unmatched. This CDR3 region has 14 residues. CDR1 is SGDLS and CDR2 is YYNGEE in the germline V gene. CDR3 amino acids: CASSSSGSTDTQYF. In nucleotides, the CDR3 is TGTGCCAGCAGTTCTAGCGGGAGCACAGATACGCAGTATTTT.

This clonotype has a handful of counts. The CDR3, as DNA: TGCGCCAGCAGCCAAGACGGATTCGGAGAACCCCAGCATTTT. Amino acid sequence: CASSQDGFGEPQHF. The chain uses TRBV4-1 and TRBJ1-5; no clear D. Germline CDR1 MGHRA, CDR2 YSYEKL. Trimming took off 0 bases at V and 10 bases at J, with 13 bases between the two ends. This CDR3 spans 14 amino acids.

This clonotype was counted only a few times. This chain links TRBV2 with TRBJ1-5, with TRBD1 matching 9 bases. The germline gives CDR1 SNHLY, CDR2 FYNNEI. Germline trimming cut 6 bases from V and 4 bases from J; bases unmatched to any gene: 1. CDR3 length: 13 residues. This CDR3 is CASRGTGNQPQHF. The DNA for the CDR3 is TGTGCCAGCAGAGGGACAGGGAATCAGCCCCAGCATTTT.

The gene calls are TRBV27 and TRBJ2-3; perhaps D is TRBD1 or TRBD2 (5 bases each). This CDR3 is 15 amino acids long. Germline V lookup: CDR1 MNHEY, CDR2 SMNVEV (reference sequence). Trimming removed 6 bases from V and 4 bases from J, with 17 bases in between. The CDR3 DNA reads TGTGCCAGCAGGCCGGGACCCCTATTAGCAGATACGCAGTATTTT. It specifies CASRPGPLLADTQYF.

The V call is TRBV29-1, the J call TRBJ2-3, with 7 bases matching TRBD2. Germline V gene data show CDR1 as SQVTM and CDR2 as ANQGSEA. This CDR3 spans 14 amino acids. With V trimmed by 3 bases and J by 0 bases, 3 bases remained unmatched. The CDR3 loop reads CSVDLADSTDTQYF. For the CDR3, the DNA is TGCAGCGTTGATCTAGCGGATAGCACAGATACGCAGTATTTT.

In its sample, this clonotype is medium-sized. The chain is built from TRBV27 and TRBJ2-3, with TRBD2 identical over 12 bases. V shed 3 bases, J shed 2 bases, and the junction held 3 bases outside the gene matches. CDR3 length: 16 amino acids. Germline V gene lookup returns CDR1 MNHEY and CDR2 SMNVEV (reference sequence). The CDR3 DNA is TGTGCCAGCAGTTTGGGACTAGCGGGCCTCACAGATACGCAGTATTTT. This codes for CASSLGLAGLTDTQYF.

Many counts were recorded for this clonotype. This chain joins TRBV30 and TRBJ1-5; tentative D call: TRBD1 (5 bases). Germline CDR1 and CDR2: GTSNPN and SVGIG (reference sequence). The CDR3 extends over 15 amino acids. The germline V and J ends were trimmed by 4 bases and 5 bases, with 18 bases remaining between them. Here the CDR3 DNA reads TGTGCCTGGAATAACGGGGACCCCCCGGATCAGCCCCAGCATTTT. Its protein product is CAWNNGDPPDQPQHF.

CDR3 amino acids: CASSWALDSTYEQYF. The CDR3 nucleotides read TGTGCCAGCAGCTGGGCCCTGGACAGCACCTACGAGCAGTACTTC. The chain joins TRBV4-2 to TRBJ2-7, with D perhaps TRBD1 (6 bases). The CDR3 contains 15 residues. The germline V gene has CDR1 LGHNA and CDR2 YNFKEQ. V lost 5 bases and J lost 2, with 16 bases in between.

This clonotype has at least ten counts. J is TRBJ2-7 and V is TRBV9; 7 bases are shared with TRBD2. CDR1 and CDR2 (germline): SGDLS, YYNGEE. The CDR3 runs to 13 residues. After removal of 6 bases from V and 4 bases from J, the junction contained 7 bases not matched to a gene. CDR3 region: CASNRRELYEQYF. The DNA for the CDR3 is TGTGCCAGCAACCGGCGGGAGTTATACGAGCAGTACTTC. The whole variable domain, remainder taken from reference TRBV9 and TRBJ2-7, is DSGVTQTPKHLITATGQRVTLRCSPRSGDLSVYWYQQSLDQGLQFLIQYYNGEERAKGNILERFSAQQFPDLHSELNLSSLELGDSALYFCASNRRELYEQYFGPGTRLTVT.

There are a few counts of this clonotype. This sequence joins TRBV20-1 and TRBJ1-2, with a possible D match to TRBD1 (5 bases). The CDR3 totals 12 residues. Germline CDR1 and CDR2: DFQATT and SNEGSKA (reference sequence). Trimming stripped 3 bases from V and 2 bases from J, with 7 bases between. Written as DNA, the CDR3 is TGCAGTGCTAGGACAGTGAACTATGGCTACACCTTC. Amino acids: CSARTVNYGYTF.

This clonotype was detected a few times. V is TRBV29-1 and J is TRBJ1-5; tentatively, D is TRBD1 (5 bases). The CDR3 has 14 residues. Germline CDR1 is SQVTM and CDR2 is ANQGSEA. Trimming removed 6 bases at V and 0 bases at J, with 12 bases between. The CDR3 here is CSVAQENSNQPQHF. CDR3 in DNA: TGCAGCGTGGCACAGGAGAATAGCAATCAGCCCCAGCATTTT. The full variable domain, completed using reference TRBV29-1 and TRBJ1-5, is SAVISQKPSRDICQRGTSLTIQCQVDSQVTMMFWYRQQPGQSLTLIATANQGSEATYESGFVIDKFPISRPNLTFSTLTVSNMSPEDSSIYLCSVAQENSNQPQHFGDGTRLSIL.

The chain links TRBV2 to TRBJ1-1, with D unclear. Germline V gives CDR1 SNHLY, CDR2 FYNNEI. This CDR3 spans 14 amino acids. Trimming shortened V by 6 bases and J by 0 bases, and 11 bases separated the two germline ends. The CDR3 DNA follows: TGTGCCAGCAGAGGAAGAACTATGAACACTGAAGCTTTCTTT. Translating it yields CASRGRTMNTEAFF.

The V call is TRBV28, the J call TRBJ2-7; D gene ambiguous. V dropped 1 base and J dropped 10 bases, with 5 bases sitting between them. The CDR3 totals 10 residues. The V gene's germline CDR1 is MDHEN and CDR2 SYDVKM. CDR3 residues: CASSLSPQYF. For the CDR3, the DNA is TGTGCCAGCAGTTTATCTCCTCAGTACTTC.

The chain uses TRBV28 and TRBJ2-3, with 9 bases fitting TRBD1. Germline V gene lookup returns CDR1 MDHEN and CDR2 SYDVKM. The CDR3 is 14 residues long. The V and J ends lost 4 bases and 4 bases, in that order; junction bases with no gene match: 3. CDR3 DNA sequence: TGTGCCAGCAGTTCTCGACAGGGGGCAGATACGCAGTATTTT. It codes for CASSSRQGADTQYF.

The chain employs TRBV7-9 and TRBJ1-4, with no clear D. CDR3 size: 13 residues. The V and J ends lost 4 bases and 5 bases respectively, with 8 bases between them. Germline CDR1 SEHNR, CDR2 FQNEAQ (reference sequence). The CDR3 region is CASSWYGNEKLFF. The CDR3 DNA follows: TGTGCCAGCAGCTGGTACGGGAATGAAAAACTGTTTTTT. Full variable domain (remainder filled in from reference TRBV7-9 and TRBJ1-4): DTGVSQNPRHKITKRGQNVTFRCDPISEHNRLYWYRQTLGQGPEFLTYFQNEAQLEKSRLLSDRFSAERPKGSFSTLEIQRTEQGDSAMYLCASSWYGNEKLFFGSGTQLSVL.

This clonotype was recorded many times. The V gene is TRBV20-1, the J gene TRBJ2-7; 10 nucleotides match TRBD2. Germline CDR1 reads DFQATT; CDR2 reads SNEGSKA (reference sequence). The CDR3 has 14 residues. The V and J ends lost 0 bases and 4 bases, in that order; junction bases with no gene match: 3. This chain's CDR3 is CSAREAGGFYEQYF. CDR3 bases: TGCAGTGCTAGAGAAGCGGGAGGGTTTTACGAGCAGTACTTC.

This clonotype was detected ten times or more. This sequence joins TRBV6-2 or TRBV6-3 and TRBJ2-4, with 8 bases fitting TRBD1. CDR1 is MNHEY and CDR2 is SVGEGT in the germline V gene. The CDR3 sequence is 17 residues long. Losses at the gene ends were 7 bases for V and 0 bases for J; bases not matched to a gene: 11. CDR3 sequence reads: CASNEHPGGLAKNIQYF. In DNA, the CDR3 is TGTGCCAGCAATGAACATCCAGGGGGCTTAGCCAAAAACATTCAGTACTTC.